This TCR beta chain stems from a study of blood T cell repertoires in COVID-19. Followed over time, Seattle patients had been enrolled while infection was active. The CDR3 has 19 amino acids. Germline lookup yields CDR1 SGHRS and CDR2 YFSETQ. The trim removed 0 bases at V and 1 base at J, leaving 15 bases unmatched. Method: immunoSEQ multiplex PCR; TCRdb's copy keeps in-frame clones and lacks some. The sample has 45,000 to 70,000 clones, about 87% seen once. Material: peripheral blood. The rearrangement joins TRBV5-1 to TRBJ1-1, with 7 bases aligning to TRBD1. The sequence was obtained from a woman aged 60 to 75 with COVID-19, enrolled during active disease. The CDR3 nucleotides are TGCGCCAGCAGCTTGGGGTCCCGGGACAGAGGGTTCGAGAACACTGAAGCTTTCTTT. Protein sequence: CASSLGSRDRGFENTEAFF.